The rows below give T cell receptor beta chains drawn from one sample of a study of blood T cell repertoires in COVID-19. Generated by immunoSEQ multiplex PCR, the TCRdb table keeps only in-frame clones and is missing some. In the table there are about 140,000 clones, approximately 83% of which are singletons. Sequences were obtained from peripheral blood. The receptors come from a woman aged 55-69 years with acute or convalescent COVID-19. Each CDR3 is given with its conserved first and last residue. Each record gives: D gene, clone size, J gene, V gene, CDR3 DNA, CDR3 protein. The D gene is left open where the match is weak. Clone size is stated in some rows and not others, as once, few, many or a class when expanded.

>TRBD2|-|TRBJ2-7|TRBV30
TGTGCCTGGAGTGTACGAACTAGCGGTGTGTACTTC
CAWSVRTSGVYF
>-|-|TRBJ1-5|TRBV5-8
TGTGCCAGCAGTTTGGGGGAGGGGACGTCTATGCCCCAGCATTTT
CASSLGEGTSMPQHF
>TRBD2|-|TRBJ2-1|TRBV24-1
TGTGCCACCAGTGCCTTGGGGGGGAATGAGCAGTTCTTC
CATSALGGNEQFF
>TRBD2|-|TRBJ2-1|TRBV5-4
TGTGCCAGCAGCTTGGGGGGGAGTAGCGGGAGGGTCAATGAGCAGTTCTTC
CASSLGGSSGRVNEQFF
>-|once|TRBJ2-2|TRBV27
TGTGCCATACGGGAGTTTGACACCGGGGAGCTGTTTTTT
CAIREFDTGELFF
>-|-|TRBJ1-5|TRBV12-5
TGTGCTAGTGGAAGGACACAGCAGGGCAATCAGCCCCAGCATTTT
CASGRTQQGNQPQHF
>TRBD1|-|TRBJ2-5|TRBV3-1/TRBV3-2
TGTGCCAGCAGCCAATCTGACAGGGGCGAGACCCAGTACTTC
CASSQSDRGETQYF
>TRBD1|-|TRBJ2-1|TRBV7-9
TGTGCCAGCAGCTCTGGCAGGGGGTGGTCCTACAATGAGCAGTTCTTC
CASSSGRGWSYNEQFF
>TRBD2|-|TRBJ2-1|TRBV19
TGTGCCAGTAGTATCTTAGCGGGAGGGCTTCTTTCCGGTGAGCAGTTCTTC
CASSILAGGLLSGEQFF
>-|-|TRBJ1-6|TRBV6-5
TGTGCCAGCAGTTTAGCTACGAATTCACCCCTCCACTTT
CASSLATNSPLHF
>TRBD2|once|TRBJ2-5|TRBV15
TGTGCCACCAGCCCTCTAGCGGGGGACGTCGCCCAGTACTTC
CATSPLAGDVAQYF
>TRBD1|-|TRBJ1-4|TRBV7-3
TGTGCCAGCAGCCGTAATCTGGGACAGCCCAATGAAAAACTGTTTTTT
CASSRNLGQPNEKLFF
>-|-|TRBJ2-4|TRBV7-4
TGTGCCAGCAGCTCGGAGCCGGGCGGGATACTCACCAAAAACATTCAGTACTTC
CASSSEPGGILTKNIQYF
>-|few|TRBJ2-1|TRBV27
TGTGCCAGCAGTTTAGGTCTAGCGACGGGGAATGAGCAGTTCTTC
CASSLGLATGNEQFF
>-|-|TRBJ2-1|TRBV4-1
TGCGCCAGCAGCCAAGACCCTAAGACAGGCAGCTTGTACAATGAGCAGTTCTTC
CASSQDPKTGSLYNEQFF
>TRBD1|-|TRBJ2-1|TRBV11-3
TGTGCCAGCAGCTTATTTGATCAGGGGGCGTTGGATGAGCAGTTCTTC
CASSLFDQGALDEQFF
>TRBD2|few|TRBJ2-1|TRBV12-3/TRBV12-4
TGTGCCAGCAGTTTGGGGGGGTTTCCTGAGCAGTTCTTC
CASSLGGFPEQFF
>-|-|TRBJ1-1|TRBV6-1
TGTGCCAGCAGTGAAAGCGGAACGAACACTGAAGCTTTCTTT
CASSESGTNTEAFF
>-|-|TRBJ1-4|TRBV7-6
TGTGCCAGCAGCTTACTACCGCGGGGCCCAACTAATGAAAAACTGTTTTTT
CASSLLPRGPTNEKLFF
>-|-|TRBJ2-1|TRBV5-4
TGTGCCAGCAGCGCTTTGAACCGGGACTCTGAGCAGTTCTTC
CASSALNRDSEQFF
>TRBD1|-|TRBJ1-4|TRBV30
TGTGCCTGGAGCCGAGAGAGTAGCCGGGACAGGAAATTT
CAWSRESSRDRKF
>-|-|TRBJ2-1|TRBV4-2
TGTGCCAGCAGCCTTACTAGTGAACCCCCCAATGAGCAGTTCTTC
CASSLTSEPPNEQFF
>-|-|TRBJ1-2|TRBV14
TGTGCCAGCAGCCCCTTCGACAGAGCTAACTATGGCTACACCTTC
CASSPFDRANYGYTF
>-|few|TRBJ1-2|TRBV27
TGTGCCAGCGCACCGGGACCACGGGGGATATATGGCTACACCTTC
CASAPGPRGIYGYTF
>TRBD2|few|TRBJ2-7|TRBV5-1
TGCGCCAGCAGCTTGGGGACTAGTTTTGTCGAGCAGTACTTC
CASSLGTSFVEQYF
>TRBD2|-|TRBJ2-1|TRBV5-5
TGTGCCAGCAGCACGCTAGCGGGAGCAAACAATGAGCAGTTCTTC
CASSTLAGANNEQFF
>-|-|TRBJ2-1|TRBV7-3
TGTGCCAGCAGCCCTCGGAGGACGTCCCGCAATGAGCAGTTCTTC
CASSPRRTSRNEQFF
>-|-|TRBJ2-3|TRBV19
TGTGCCAGTAGTGAAACCGGAGGCCGCACAGATACGCAGTATTTT
CASSETGGRTDTQYF
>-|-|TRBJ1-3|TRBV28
TGTGCCAGCACAAGGGAGACGTTCTCTGGAAACACCATATATTTT
CASTRETFSGNTIYF
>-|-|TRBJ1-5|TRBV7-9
TGTGCCAGCAGTAGGGGCACCACCGGGGGGCAGCATTTT
CASSRGTTGGQHF
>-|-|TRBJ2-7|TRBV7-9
TGTGCCAGCAGCTTACTTTTGACTACCTACGAGCAGTACTTC
CASSLLLTTYEQYF
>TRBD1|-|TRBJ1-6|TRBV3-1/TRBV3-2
TGTGCCAGCAGCCCGACAGGGGACTATAATTCACCCCTCCACTTT
CASSPTGDYNSPLHF
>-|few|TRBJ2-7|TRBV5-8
TGTGCCAGCAGCCCCCGAATCACGGGCTACGAGCAGTACTTC
CASSPRITGYEQYF
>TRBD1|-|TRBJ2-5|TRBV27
TGTGCCAGCAGCCTAACAGGGGAGGAGACCCAGTACTTC
CASSLTGEETQYF
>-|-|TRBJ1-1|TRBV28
TGTGCCAGCACCTCGGGGAAAATGAACACTGAAGCTTTCTTT
CASTSGKMNTEAFF
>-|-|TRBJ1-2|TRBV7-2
TGTGCCAGCAGCCGGAGTGTCGGGGTCGGCTATGGCTACACCTTC
CASSRSVGVGYGYTF
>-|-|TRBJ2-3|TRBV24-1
TGTGCCACCCGAGGGCAGGTCTCACAGGATACGCAGTATTTT
CATRGQVSQDTQYF
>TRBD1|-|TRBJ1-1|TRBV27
TGTGCCAGCAGTTTAACAGGGGCGAACACTGAAGCTTTCTTT
CASSLTGANTEAFF
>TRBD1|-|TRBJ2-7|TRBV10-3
TGTGCCATCAGTGAAAAACCTCCGGGACAGCTCTACGAGCAGTACTTC
CAISEKPPGQLYEQYF
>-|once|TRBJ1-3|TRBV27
TGTGCCAGCAGTTTGGGCCCTTGGGGAAACACCATATATTTT
CASSLGPWGNTIYF
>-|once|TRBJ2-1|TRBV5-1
TGCGCCAGCGGGACCCAGGGGCTGAGCTCCTACAATGAGCAGTTCTTC
CASGTQGLSSYNEQFF
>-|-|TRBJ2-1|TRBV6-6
TGTGCCAGCAGGCGGGGTTACAATGAGCAGTTCTTC
CASRRGYNEQFF
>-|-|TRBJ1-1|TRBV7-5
TGTGCCAGAAGCTTATGGTTGGGGAGAAACACTGAAGCTTTCTTT
CARSLWLGRNTEAFF
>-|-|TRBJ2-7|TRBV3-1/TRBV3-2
TGTGCCAGCAGCCTCCCAGAGGGTGGACGGTCCGAGCAGTACTTC
CASSLPEGGRSEQYF
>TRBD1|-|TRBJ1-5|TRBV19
TGTGCCAGTAGTCCGACAGGGGGCAATCAGCCCCAGCATTTT
CASSPTGGNQPQHF
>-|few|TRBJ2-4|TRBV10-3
TGTGCCATCAGTGATGGTTCGGCTAGCGCCAAAAACATTCAGTACTTC
CAISDGSASAKNIQYF